The clone carrying this T cell receptor beta chain was recorded many times. Its antigen is undetermined. The V end lost 1 base, the J end lost 2 bases, and 15 bases lay between the germline ends. The CDR3 extends over 16 amino acids. CDR1 is LGHNA and CDR2 is YNFKEQ in the germline V gene. This sample is part of a study of T-cell reconstitution after alpha-beta-depleted transplantation in children. TCRbeta library construction was performed incorporating unique molecular identifiers. Using its own MiXCR run on the PCR reads, TCRdb lists one record per CDR3 protein. The data contain 200,000 to 300,000 distinct CDR3 sequences, around 8% of them singletons. Findings and limits, study-wide: Newly generated T cells supplied most T-cell counts and diversity one year post-transplant. After transplant, high TCRbeta diversity at day 60 in some patients arose from surviving recipient T cells and thymic progenitors. The study reportedly traced alpha-beta T cells about two months after transplant to several hundred expanded graft clones.

The source of this sequence is a male patient younger than 18 who had a stem cell transplant for acute lymphoblastic leukemia, so the T cells may come from the graft donor. The sample was PBMCs, mostly from graft donor cells, taken 180 days after TCRalphabeta/CD19-depleted stem cell transplant. The rearrangement uses TRBV4-2 and TRBJ2-7; D could derive from TRBD1 or TRBD2 (5 bases each). CDR3 DNA: TGTGCCAGCAGCCAAGCCTCTCGAGGGGATACCTACGAGCAGTACTTC. Translated, it gives CASSQASRGDTYEQYF.